This is a list of T cell receptor beta chains from one sample in a study of blood T cell repertoires in COVID-19. Here immunoSEQ multiplex PCR was the method, and the copy in TCRdb shows in-frame clones only, minus some. This sample yields about 300,000 clones, of which under 90% are seen a single time; about 9.4% belongs to the top ten. The sample was PBMCs or T cells enriched from blood (not recorded which). These receptors were collected from a woman between 18 and 29 years old who had recovered from COVID-19. CDR3s include the opening cysteine and the closing phenylalanine or tryptophan. The D gene is left open where the match is weak. Not all rows give a size; the values are once, few, many and, for expanded clones, a class.

clone_size: few
v_call: TRBV12-5
j_call: TRBJ2-1
d_call: TRBD2
cdr3_nt: TGTGCTAGTGGTTTGGTGACTAGCGGGTATCTAACTGAGCAGTTCTTC
cdr3_aa: CASGLVTSGYLTEQFF

clone_size: NA
v_call: TRBV19
j_call: TRBJ1-4
d_call: NA
cdr3_nt: TGTGCCAGTAGGAGCCTGGGGCGGTTTAATGAAAAACTGTTTTTT
cdr3_aa: CASRSLGRFNEKLFF

clone_size: NA
v_call: TRBV12-3/TRBV12-4
j_call: TRBJ2-3
d_call: NA
cdr3_nt: TGTGCCAGCAGTTTTCCTGATACGCAGTATTTT
cdr3_aa: CASSFPDTQYF

clone_size: few
v_call: TRBV5-1
j_call: TRBJ1-3
d_call: NA
cdr3_nt: TGCGCCAGCAGCTTAGCGGGAAACCCTGGAAACACCATATATTTT
cdr3_aa: CASSLAGNPGNTIYF

clone_size: NA
v_call: TRBV4-1
j_call: TRBJ2-1
d_call: NA
cdr3_nt: TGCGCCAGCAGCCAAGTACCGGGTACTAACTACAATGAGCAGTTCTTC
cdr3_aa: CASSQVPGTNYNEQFF

clone_size: NA
v_call: TRBV11-2
j_call: TRBJ1-2
d_call: NA
cdr3_nt: TGTGCCAGCAGCTTAACTCGTGGGGCCCAGAGAGGCTACACCTTC
cdr3_aa: CASSLTRGAQRGYTF

clone_size: NA
v_call: TRBV18
j_call: TRBJ1-5
d_call: NA
cdr3_nt: TGTGCCAGCTCACTGGCTAGTGGTACGAATCAGCCCCAGCATTTT
cdr3_aa: CASSLASGTNQPQHF

clone_size: NA
v_call: TRBV6-4
j_call: TRBJ2-2
d_call: TRBD2
cdr3_nt: TGTGCCAGCAGTGACATCACTAGCGAACCTAGGGACACCGGGGAGCTGTTTTTT
cdr3_aa: CASSDITSEPRDTGELFF

clone_size: NA
v_call: TRBV6-1
j_call: TRBJ1-2
d_call: NA
cdr3_nt: TGTGCCAGCAGTGAAGAGAGGGACAACCTAGGTCATGGCTACACCTTC
cdr3_aa: CASSEERDNLGHGYTF

clone_size: NA
v_call: TRBV9
j_call: TRBJ1-1
d_call: NA
cdr3_nt: TGTGCCAGCAGTCCGACAGGAAGGAACACTGAAGCTTTCTTT
cdr3_aa: CASSPTGRNTEAFF

clone_size: NA
v_call: TRBV2
j_call: TRBJ2-1
d_call: NA
cdr3_nt: TGTGCCACGAGCGAGGGAGCCTGGGGTGAGCAGTTCTTC
cdr3_aa: CATSEGAWGEQFF

clone_size: NA
v_call: TRBV16
j_call: TRBJ1-5
d_call: NA
cdr3_nt: TGTGCCAGCTCCGGAGGAGGTGAGGGCAATCAGCCCCAGCATTTT
cdr3_aa: CASSGGGEGNQPQHF

clone_size: NA
v_call: TRBV18
j_call: TRBJ1-1
d_call: NA
cdr3_nt: TGTGCCAGCTCTTCCGGGACACATATGCCTGGGGCTGAAGCTTTCTTT
cdr3_aa: CASSSGTHMPGAEAFF

clone_size: NA
v_call: TRBV5-6
j_call: TRBJ1-1
d_call: NA
cdr3_nt: TGTGCCAGCAGCTTGGACAGGGCTGGGGCTTTCTTT
cdr3_aa: CASSLDRAGAFF

clone_size: NA
v_call: TRBV5-1
j_call: TRBJ2-7
d_call: NA
cdr3_nt: TGCGCCAGCAGCTCCCCTGGGCAGTTATACGAGCAGTACTTC
cdr3_aa: CASSSPGQLYEQYF

clone_size: NA
v_call: TRBV19
j_call: TRBJ2-3
d_call: NA
cdr3_nt: TGTGCCAGTAGTTCGGCGGAGGGACCGAACACAGATACGCAGTATTTT
cdr3_aa: CASSSAEGPNTDTQYF

clone_size: NA
v_call: TRBV11-2
j_call: TRBJ1-2
d_call: NA
cdr3_nt: TGTGCCAGCAGCTTAATTCTAGAGGATGGCTACACCTTC
cdr3_aa: CASSLILEDGYTF

clone_size: NA
v_call: TRBV6-5
j_call: TRBJ1-2
d_call: NA
cdr3_nt: TGTGCCAGCAGGGTCCGCAGGGGCTATGGCTACACCTTC
cdr3_aa: CASRVRRGYGYTF

clone_size: NA
v_call: TRBV30
j_call: TRBJ1-4
d_call: NA
cdr3_nt: TGTGCCTGGAGTCCCTCGACTGGGGAAAAACTGTTTTTT
cdr3_aa: CAWSPSTGEKLFF

clone_size: NA
v_call: TRBV12-3/TRBV12-4
j_call: TRBJ1-2
d_call: NA
cdr3_nt: TGTGCCAGCAGTTTGGGGGGGGGCTATGGCTACACCTTC
cdr3_aa: CASSLGGGYGYTF

clone_size: NA
v_call: TRBV15
j_call: TRBJ1-5
d_call: TRBD1
cdr3_nt: TGTGCCACCAGTTTGAGACAGGGGGGCAATCAGCCCCAGCATTTT
cdr3_aa: CATSLRQGGNQPQHF

clone_size: NA
v_call: TRBV13
j_call: TRBJ1-4
d_call: NA
cdr3_nt: TGTGCCAGCAGCTTAGGCCCCCTCGACCTCCTGGGGCCTAATGAAAAACTGTTTTTT
cdr3_aa: CASSLGPLDLLGPNEKLFF

clone_size: NA
v_call: TRBV25-1
j_call: TRBJ1-2
d_call: NA
cdr3_nt: TGTGCCAGCAAGAGTGACATCCGGGAATATGGCTACACCTTC
cdr3_aa: CASKSDIREYGYTF